A single sample gave rise to the 29 T cell receptor beta chains below, sequenced in a study of T cell responses to AZD1222 COVID-19 vaccine. Sequenced by immunoSEQ multiplex PCR; TCRdb stores in-frame clones only, minus some. The table has 65,000 to 75,000 clones, roughly 75% seen once. Sample: peripheral blood, taken 28 days after the second AZD1222 dose. The receptors here all came from an adult who received the AZD1222 COVID-19 vaccine.

The chain uses TRBV11-3 and TRBJ1-2, with a tentative D call TRBD1 (6 bases). CDR1 is SGHNT and CDR2 is YENEEA in the germline V gene. The CDR3 length is 13 residues. Trimming pared 11 bases from V and 1 base from J, leaving 14 bases between. CDR3 sequence reads: CAWRDTSNYGYTF. CDR3 in DNA: TGTGCCTGGAGGGACACGAGTAACTATGGCTACACCTTC.

The chain has TRBV6-5 and TRBJ1-2; possible D gene TRBD1, 6 bases. This CDR3 is 14 amino acids long. Between the trimmed V and J ends, which lost 4 bases and 8 bases, there was a span of 17 bases. Germline V gene sequence: CDR1 MNHEY, CDR2 SVGAGI. The CDR3 nucleotides are TGTGCCAGCAGTTCTAGGGGGGGGCTTAGAGGCTACACCTTC. The encoded protein is CASSSRGGLRGYTF.

CDR3 DNA sequence: TGTGCCAGCAGTAAGGGTGCCTCCTACAATGAGCAGTTCTTC. This gives the protein CASSKGASYNEQFF. V and J are TRBV7-9 and TRBJ2-1, with D unresolved. The CDR3 loop spans 14 amino acids. Germline V gene lookup returns CDR1 SEHNR and CDR2 FQNEAQ (reference sequence). Trimming cost V 6 bases and J 0 bases, with 9 bases left between them. Full variable domain (remainder filled in from reference TRBV7-9 and TRBJ2-1): DTGVSQNPRHKITKRGQNVTFRCDPISEHNRLYWYRQTLGQGPEFLTYFQNEAQLEKSRLLSDRFSAERPKGSFSTLEIQRTEQGDSAMYLCASSKGASYNEQFFGPGTRLTVL.

This chain links TRBV2 with TRBJ2-1; 10 bases align to TRBD2. With 2 bases clipped from V and 9 bases from J, the junction kept 7 bases outside the gene matches. The CDR3 totals 15 residues. The V gene's germline CDR1 is SNHLY and CDR2 FYNNEI. The CDR3 here is CASSEFLAGVAEQFF. The DNA for the CDR3 is TGTGCCAGCAGTGAATTTCTAGCGGGAGTAGCTGAGCAGTTCTTC.

The J gene is TRBJ1-1, the V gene TRBV6-5, with TRBD1 identical over 8 bases. With V trimmed by 4 bases and J by 4 bases, 5 bases remained unmatched. Looked up from germline, CDR1 is MNHEY and CDR2 is SVGAGI. This CDR3 contains 14 residues. The CDR3 sequence is CASSSRQGITEAFF. CDR3 DNA: TGTGCCAGCAGTTCCCGACAGGGGATCACTGAAGCTTTCTTT.

This clone came up a few times. V and J are TRBV7-9 and TRBJ2-7, with D perhaps TRBD1 or TRBD2 (6 bases each). V was trimmed by 5 bases and J by 6 bases, leaving 17 bases between them. The CDR3 totals 14 residues. Germline-derived CDR1 and CDR2 are SEHNR and FQNEAQ (reference sequence). The CDR3 here is CASSHGSTGSEQYF. As DNA, the CDR3 is TGTGCCAGCAGCCACGGGAGTACAGGGTCCGAGCAGTACTTC.

This clone was recorded only once. The chain joins TRBV28 to TRBJ1-2; 7 positions match TRBD1. The J segment lost 4 bases and the V segment lost 4 bases, leaving 9 bases of the junction unmatched. Germline V gene lookup returns CDR1 MDHEN and CDR2 SYDVKM. CDR3 length equals 15 residues. This CDR3 is CASSSLTGVGYGYTF. The CDR3 nucleotides read TGTGCCAGCAGTTCACTTACAGGGGTCGGCTATGGCTACACCTTC.

The chain joins TRBV28 to TRBJ2-4; 11 bases are a match to TRBD1. From germline, CDR1 is MDHEN and CDR2 SYDVKM. The trim removed 4 bases at V and 3 bases at J, leaving 5 bases unmatched. The CDR3 has 16 residues. CDR3 sequence reads: CASSSRDRGFKNIQYF. The CDR3, as DNA: TGTGCCAGCAGTTCCCGGGACAGGGGGTTCAAAAACATTCAGTACTTC.

This rearrangement joins TRBV28 to TRBJ2-7, with 10 bases fitting TRBD2. CDR3 length: 14 residues. CDR1 is MDHEN and CDR2 is SYDVKM in the germline V gene. Trimming took 7 bases from V and 1 from J; bases not matched to a gene: 4. The CDR3 here is CASTFSGRSYEQYF. The CDR3 nucleotides read TGTGCCAGCACTTTTAGCGGGAGGTCCTACGAGCAGTACTTC.

The V gene is TRBV6-5, the J gene TRBJ2-5; no clear D. This CDR3 comprises 16 residues. Trimming took 2 bases from V and 5 from J, leaving 18 bases between them. The germline V gene has CDR1 MNHEY and CDR2 SVGAGI. CDR3 sequence reads: CASSYENSGLRETQYF. The CDR3 region has the DNA TGTGCCAGCAGTTACGAGAATAGTGGTCTGAGGGAGACCCAGTACTTC.

V is TRBV2 and J is TRBJ2-1, with 7 bases fitting TRBD2. CDR1 and CDR2 from the germline V gene are SNHLY and FYNNEI. The CDR3 extends over 11 amino acids. V was clipped by 10 bases and J by 9 bases; unmatched bases: 6. The CDR3 spells CAIREEGEQFF. The CDR3 bases are TGTGCCATCCGGGAGGAGGGTGAGCAGTTCTTC.

The chain joins TRBV12-3 or TRBV12-4 to TRBJ1-1; D is perhaps TRBD1 (6 bases). There are 13 residues in the CDR3. Trimming removed 5 bases from V and 5 bases from J, with 12 bases in between. For the CDR3, the DNA is TGTGCCAGCAGTCGACAGGAGGGTACTGAAGCTTTCTTT. It codes for CASSRQEGTEAFF.

This CDR3 is CASSHPPTEGLLTF. In nucleotides, the CDR3 is TGTGCCAGCAGTCACCCCCCGACAGAAGGACTTCTCACCTTC. The chain links TRBV6-2 or TRBV6-3 to TRBJ1-2, with D perhaps TRBD1 (5 bases). Deletions cut 5 bases from V and 13 bases from J, with 23 bases between. From germline, CDR1 is MNHEY and CDR2 SVGEGT. The CDR3 consists of 14 residues.

This clone was seen a handful of times. The rearrangement uses TRBV28 and TRBJ2-7, with TRBD1 as a possible D gene (5 bases). V was cut by 6 bases and J by 3 bases, with 9 bases left in between. The CDR3 is 12 amino acids. Germline CDR1 reads MDHEN; CDR2 reads SYDVKM. This CDR3 reads CASRRTGYEQYF. The CDR3 bases are TGTGCCAGCAGGCGTACAGGCTACGAGCAGTACTTC. Together with reference TRBV28 and TRBJ2-7, the CDR3 gives the full variable domain: DVKVTQSSRYLVKRTGEKVFLECVQDMDHENMFWYRQDPGLGLRLIYFSYDVKMKEKGDIPEGYSVSREKKERFSLILESASTNQTSMYLCASRRTGYEQYFGPGTRLTVT.

The chain recombines TRBV5-1 with TRBJ2-2; D uncertain. The CDR3 sequence is 13 residues long. The ends were cut back, 1 base at V and 6 bases at J, with 7 bases in the middle. CDR1 and CDR2 from the germline V gene are SGHRS and YFSETQ. The CDR3 DNA follows: TGCGCCAGCAGCTTGTACAGACCCGGGGAGCTGTTTTTT. Amino acid sequence: CASSLYRPGELFF.

The J gene is TRBJ2-1, the V gene TRBV27, with 8 bases matching TRBD2. From germline, CDR1 is MNHEY and CDR2 SMNVEV (reference sequence). V shed 1 base and J 5 bases; nucleotides not matched to a gene: 7. This CDR3 is 16 amino acids long. DNA for the CDR3: TGTGCCAGCAGTTTATATTCGGGGGGGCCCCACAATGAGCAGTTCTTC. Its translation is CASSLYSGGPHNEQFF.

This chain links TRBV6-4 with TRBJ1-4, with a tentative D call TRBD1 (5 bases). Looked up from germline, CDR1 is MRHNA and CDR2 is SNTAGT. V lost 6 bases and J 0 bases, leaving 8 bases between the germline ends. The CDR3 loop spans 14 amino acids. For the CDR3, the DNA is TGTGCCAGCAGACCGACAGCAACTAATGAAAAACTGTTTTTT. This codes for CASRPTATNEKLFF.

The chain uses TRBV12-3 or TRBV12-4 and TRBJ1-2; a possible D gene is TRBD1 (5 bases). Trimming shortened V by 5 bases and J by 8 bases, and 15 bases separated the two germline ends. The CDR3 has 13 amino acids. The CDR3 DNA reads as TGTGCCAGCAGTCCCTCAAACAGGCGAGGCTACACCTTC. As protein: CASSPSNRRGYTF.

The gene calls are TRBV4-1 and TRBJ2-1, with 11 bases that match TRBD2. Germline lookup yields CDR1 MGHRA and CDR2 YSYEKL. The CDR3 contains 19 residues. V shed 1 base and J 7 bases; nucleotides not matched to a gene: 15. CDR3 sequence reads: CASSQALAGEIRIWNEQFF. CDR3 sequence (DNA): TGCGCCAGCAGCCAAGCACTAGCGGGGGAGATCCGGATTTGGAATGAGCAGTTCTTC.

The rearrangement joins TRBV6-5 to TRBJ2-4, with D perhaps assigned TRBD1 or TRBD2 (5 bases each). The CDR3 is made up of 15 amino acids. CDR1 is MNHEY and CDR2 is SVGAGI in the germline V gene. Trimming left V 7 bases short and J 8 bases short, with 21 bases between. CDR3 amino acids: CASMGDKGLGDIQYF. CDR3 DNA: TGTGCCAGCATGGGGGATAAGGGGCTTGGTGACATTCAGTACTTC.

The rearrangement joins TRBV28 to TRBJ2-5; D not certain. Germline V gene data show CDR1 as MDHEN and CDR2 as SYDVKM. V shed 5 bases and J shed 7 bases, with 14 bases lying between them. The CDR3 has 13 amino acids. This CDR3 is CASSPSTGGTQYF. CDR3 sequence (DNA): TGTGCCAGCAGTCCGTCGACGGGTGGGACCCAGTACTTC.

In regard to this clone: This sample also contains other DNA sequences that code for the same CDR3. The rearrangement uses TRBV11-1 and TRBJ2-7; 7 bases line up with TRBD1. V was clipped by 9 bases and J by 4 bases; unmatched bases: 12. The CDR3 totals 14 residues. Germline V CDR1 and CDR2: SGHAT, FQDESV (reference sequence). The CDR3 spells CASSVDRPAYEQYF. DNA of the CDR3: TGTGCCAGTAGCGTGGACAGGCCTGCGTACGAGCAGTACTTC.

V and J are TRBV18 and TRBJ2-3, with D possibly TRBD1 on 6 matching bases. Per the germline V gene, CDR1 is KGHSH and CDR2 is LQKENI. The CDR3 consists of 12 residues. V was cut by 4 bases and J by 5 bases, with 7 bases left in between. The CDR3 nucleotides are TGTGCCAGCTCACGAGGGGGAGATACGCAGTATTTT. This sequence encodes CASSRGGDTQYF.

This clone has more than one count but fewer than ten. This sequence joins TRBV7-8 and TRBJ2-7; weak D call: TRBD2 (5 bases). The germline CDR1 and CDR2 sequences are SGHVS and FQNEAQ. The CDR3 is 15 amino acids. The V end lost 1 base, the J end lost 3 bases, and 13 bases lay between the germline ends. This chain's CDR3 is CASSLEDHGVYEQYF. The CDR3 DNA follows: TGTGCCAGCAGCTTAGAGGACCACGGGGTCTACGAGCAGTACTTC.

The chain employs TRBV11-3 and TRBJ2-2; the D gene is possibly TRBD2 (6 bases). CDR3 length equals 14 residues. The germline gives CDR1 SGHNT, CDR2 YENEEA. V was pared by 6 bases and J by 1 base, with 9 bases between. The CDR3 loop reads CASRRSGNTGELFF. CDR3 nucleotides: TGTGCCAGCAGACGTAGCGGGAACACCGGGGAGCTGTTTTTT.

V is TRBV3-1 (or the pseudogene TRBV3-2) and J is TRBJ1-4; no firm D call. CDR1 and CDR2 from the germline V gene are LGHDT and YNNKEL (reference sequence). This CDR3 is built from 15 residues. V lost 4 bases to trimming and J lost 0 bases, with 9 bases between them. The CDR3 DNA reads TGTGCCAGCAGCCCCCACGGGGCAACTAATGAAAAACTGTTTTTT. It specifies CASSPHGATNEKLFF.

Here the CDR3 reads CASSQEGFSGNTIYF. The CDR3 bases are TGCGCCAGCAGCCAAGAAGGGTTCTCTGGAAACACCATATATTTT. The V call is TRBV4-3, the J call TRBJ1-3; D remains ambiguous. Looked up from germline, CDR1 is LGHNA and CDR2 is YSLEER. V lost 0 bases, J lost 0 bases, and 6 bases lay in between. The CDR3 extends over 15 amino acids.

Note on this clone: One junction end disagrees with the germline gene, perhaps due to a read error. The rearrangement joins TRBV5-8 to TRBJ2-5, with 7 positions matching TRBD2. Per germline, CDR1 SGHTS and CDR2 YDEGEE. The CDR3 runs to 12 residues. The CDR3 coding sequence is TGTGCCAGCAGCATTAGCGGGCAACGCTTGGACTTC. Its translation: CASSISGQRLDF.

The V and J genes are TRBV19 and TRBJ2-3; 11 bases align to TRBD1. After removal of 3 bases from V and 4 bases from J, the junction contained 6 bases not matched to a gene. Germline CDR1 reads LNHDA; CDR2 reads SQIVND (reference sequence). CDR3 length: 16 amino acids. CDR3 protein: CASSIVLGQGADTQYF. For the CDR3, the DNA is TGTGCCAGTAGTATCGTTCTGGGACAGGGGGCAGATACGCAGTATTTT.